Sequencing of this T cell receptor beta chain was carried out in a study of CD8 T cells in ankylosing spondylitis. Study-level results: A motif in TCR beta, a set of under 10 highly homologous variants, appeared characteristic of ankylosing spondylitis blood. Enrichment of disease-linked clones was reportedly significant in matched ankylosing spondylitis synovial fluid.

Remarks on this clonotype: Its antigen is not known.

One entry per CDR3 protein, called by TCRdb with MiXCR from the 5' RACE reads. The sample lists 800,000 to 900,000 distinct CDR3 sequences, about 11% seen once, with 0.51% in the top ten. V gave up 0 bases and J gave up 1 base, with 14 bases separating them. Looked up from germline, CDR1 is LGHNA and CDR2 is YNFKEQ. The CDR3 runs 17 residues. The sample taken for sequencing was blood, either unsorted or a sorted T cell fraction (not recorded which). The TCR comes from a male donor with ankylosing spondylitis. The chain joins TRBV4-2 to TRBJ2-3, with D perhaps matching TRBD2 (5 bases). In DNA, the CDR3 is TGTGCCAGCAGCCAAGAGTGGGTGGCCGGGGGCACAGATACGCAGTATTTT. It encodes CASSQEWVAGGTDTQYF.